Presented here are 26 T cell receptor beta chains from one specimen sequenced in a study of cytomegalovirus exposure and HLA in healthy donors. Primers: 60 Vbeta forward and 13 Jbeta reverse. Profiled with immunoSEQ multiplex PCR; TCRdb holds only in-frame clones, not every one. In total, the table holds around 150,000 clones. The sample was PBMCs. Receptors originate from a woman aged 60-70 years in good health and CMV-seronegative.

The chain links TRBV27 to TRBJ2-7; TRBD1 agrees at 9 bases. J lost 2 bases, V lost 4 bases, and 6 bases had no gene match. Germline CDR1 and CDR2: MNHEY and SMNVEV (reference sequence). The CDR3 runs 15 residues. The CDR3 loop is CASSWGTGSAYEQYF. The CDR3 region has the DNA TGTGCCAGCAGTTGGGGGACAGGGTCGGCCTACGAGCAGTACTTC.

V usage is TRBV7-3 and J usage is TRBJ2-5, with 10 bases aligning to TRBD2. Per the germline V gene, CDR1 is SGHTA and CDR2 is FQGTGA. This CDR3 is 17 amino acids long. V shed 2 bases, J shed 2 bases, and the junction held 8 bases outside the gene matches. For the CDR3, the DNA is TGTGCCAGCAGCTTACTGCCGGGACTAGCGAAACAAGAGACCCAGTACTTC. Residues: CASSLLPGLAKQETQYF.

This chain uses TRBV4-2 with TRBJ1-5; D gene uncertain. Germline CDR1 reads LGHNA; CDR2 reads YNFKEQ. V lost 0 bases and J lost 4, with 4 bases in between. This CDR3 is 13 amino acids long. CDR3 in DNA: TGTGCCAGCAGCCAAGATCTTAATCAGCCCCAGCATTTT. Protein product: CASSQDLNQPQHF.

The chain carries TRBV4-3 and TRBJ1-1, with 7 bases lining up with TRBD1. Germline CDR1 reads LGHNA; CDR2 reads YSLEER. This CDR3 comprises 15 residues. V shed 4 bases and J 4 bases; nucleotides not matched to a gene: 9. CDR3 sequence (DNA): TGCGCCAGCAGCCCTATAGGACAGGTGGTCACTGAAGCTTTCTTT. It codes for CASSPIGQVVTEAFF.

V usage is TRBV19 and J usage is TRBJ2-1; D might be TRBD2 (6 bases). The CDR3 has 15 residues. Germline lookup yields CDR1 LNHDA and CDR2 SQIVND (reference sequence). V shed 3 bases and J shed 2 bases, with 11 bases lying between them. The CDR3 loop is CASSIGGWAYNEQFF. CDR3 in DNA: TGTGCCAGTAGTATCGGGGGATGGGCCTACAATGAGCAGTTCTTC.

This sequence joins TRBV30 and TRBJ2-1; D is undetermined. CDR3 length: 13 residues. Trimming left V 2 bases short and J 4 bases short, with 9 bases between. Germline-derived CDR1 and CDR2 are GTSNPN and SVGIG (reference sequence). The chain's CDR3 is CAWSRDIYNEQFF. The CDR3 nucleotides are TGTGCCTGGAGTCGAGACATTTACAATGAGCAGTTCTTC.

The genes are TRBV2 and TRBJ1-2; no clear D gene. Trimming shortened V by 3 bases and J by 4 bases, and 9 bases separated the two germline ends. The length of the CDR3 is 13 residues. The germline gives CDR1 SNHLY, CDR2 FYNNEI. The CDR3 protein is CASSDRHSYGYTF. CDR3 nucleotides: TGTGCCAGCAGTGATCGACACAGCTATGGCTACACCTTC.

The V and J genes are TRBV9 and TRBJ1-2, with TRBD1 matching over 7 bases. Germline trimming cut 4 bases from V and 4 bases from J; bases unmatched to any gene: 7. The CDR3 covers 14 residues. Germline V gene lookup returns CDR1 SGDLS and CDR2 YYNGEE. CDR3 in amino acids: CASSSGGESYGYTF. The CDR3 DNA reads as TGTGCCAGCAGCTCAGGGGGAGAAAGCTATGGCTACACCTTC.

The V and J genes are TRBV11-2 and TRBJ1-2; 7 bases line up with TRBD1. V shed 0 bases and J 2 bases; nucleotides not matched to a gene: 3. Germline CDR1 and CDR2: SGHAT and FQNNGV. This CDR3 comprises 15 residues. The CDR3 DNA is TGTGCCAGCAGCTTAGAATGGGACAGCAACTATGGCTACACCTTC. The encoded protein is CASSLEWDSNYGYTF.

This chain connects TRBV5-6 to TRBJ2-5; the match to TRBD1 covers 9 bases. From germline, CDR1 is SGHDT and CDR2 YYEEEE. The CDR3 sequence is 17 residues long. The trim removed 4 bases at V and 4 bases at J, leaving 14 bases unmatched. DNA for the CDR3: TGTGCCAGCAGCCGGCCCCGGGGACAGGGTTTTTCAGAGACCCAGTACTTC. Protein: CASSRPRGQGFSETQYF. Complete variable domain (other parts from reference TRBV5-6 and TRBJ2-5): DAGVTQSPTHLIKTRGQQVTLRCSPKSGHDTVSWYQQALGQGPQFIFQYYEEEERQRGNFPDRFSGHQFPNYSSELNVNALLLGDSALYLCASSRPRGQGFSETQYFGPGTRLLVL.

The V and J genes are TRBV5-6 and TRBJ1-4, with TRBD1 matching over 8 bases. The V and J ends lost 3 bases and 9 bases, in that order; junction bases with no gene match: 4. The V gene's germline CDR1 is SGHDT and CDR2 YYEEEE. This CDR3 has 13 amino acids. The DNA of the CDR3 is TGTGCCAGCAGCTGGACAGGGACCCAAAAACTGTTTTTT. It specifies CASSWTGTQKLFF.

V gene TRBV19 combines with J gene TRBJ1-5, with D perhaps TRBD1 (5 bases). This CDR3 region has 14 residues. Germline-derived CDR1 and CDR2 are LNHDA and SQIVND (reference sequence). The V end lost 3 bases, the J end lost 2 bases, and 8 bases lay between the germline ends. CDR3 sequence (DNA): TGTGCCAGTAGTATGGGGCTACGCAATCAGCCCCAGCATTTT. This codes for CASSMGLRNQPQHF.

CDR3 region: CAISESSGSVNEQFF. As DNA, the CDR3 is TGTGCCATCAGTGAGTCCAGCGGGAGTGTGAATGAGCAGTTCTTC. This chain connects TRBV10-3 to TRBJ2-1; 8 nucleotides align to TRBD2. Germline CDR1 ENHRY, CDR2 SYGVKD. V was clipped by 0 bases and J by 7 bases; unmatched bases: 5. The CDR3 has 15 amino acids.

This chain joins TRBV15 and TRBJ2-1; tentative D call: TRBD2 (5 bases). Trimming took 0 bases from V and 4 from J, leaving 16 bases between them. This CDR3 is built from 17 residues. Germline lookup yields CDR1 LNHNV and CDR2 YYDKDF (reference sequence). The CDR3 region is CATSRERTSFSYNEQFF. DNA of the CDR3: TGTGCCACCAGCAGAGAAAGGACTTCCTTTTCTTACAATGAGCAGTTCTTC.

This chain joins TRBV5-1 and TRBJ2-3; the D gene is possibly TRBD1 (5 bases). The CDR3 has 15 amino acids. V was shortened by 0 bases and J by 2 bases, with 10 bases between the two germline ends. Germline lookup yields CDR1 SGHRS and CDR2 YFSETQ. The CDR3 region has the DNA TGCGCCAGCAGCTTGGATTCAGGGCCCACAGATACGCAGTATTTT. Amino acids: CASSLDSGPTDTQYF.

CDR3 in amino acids: CASSKKAGTGGNTIYF. In DNA form, the CDR3 reads TGTGCCAGCAGTAAAAAGGCCGGGACAGGAGGAAACACCATATATTTT. The J gene is TRBJ1-3, the V gene TRBV25-1; 8 positions match TRBD1. Germline V gives CDR1 MGHDK, CDR2 SYGVNS. The V and J ends lost 5 bases and 4 bases, in that order; junction bases with no gene match: 10. The CDR3 sequence is 16 residues long.

The chain uses TRBV4-2 and TRBJ1-1, with D possibly matching TRBD1 (5 bases). CDR1 is LGHNA and CDR2 is YNFKEQ in the germline V gene. This CDR3 contains 15 residues. Between the trimmed V and J ends, which lost 3 bases and 4 bases, there was a span of 15 bases. CDR3 nucleotide sequence: TGTGCCAGCAGCCAGTCTGGGGCGGAAACCACTGAAGCTTTCTTT. This codes for CASSQSGAETTEAFF.

The chain joins TRBV18 to TRBJ1-4, with 7 bases fitting TRBD1. V was pared by 3 bases and J by 5 bases, with 6 bases of the junction left unmatched. In germline, CDR1 is KGHSH, CDR2 LQKENI. The CDR3 is 15 residues long. The CDR3 sequence: CASSPPGQINEKLFF. The CDR3 DNA follows: TGTGCCAGCTCACCTCCGGGACAGATAAATGAAAAACTGTTTTTT.

The chain is built from TRBV19 and TRBJ1-2, with 7 nucleotides matching TRBD1. The CDR3 extends over 17 amino acids. The junction had 15 bases not matched to a gene; V was cut back by 6 bases and J by 2 bases. Germline V gene data show CDR1 as LNHDA and CDR2 as SQIVND (reference sequence). CDR3 sequence (DNA): TGTGCCAGTAGCCCTCTCTTAGACAGGGCGTCCAACTATGGCTACACCTTC. It is translated as CASSPLLDRASNYGYTF.

J is TRBJ1-5 and V is TRBV7-9; TRBD1 aligns across 7 bases. The CDR3 has 14 residues. J gave up 7 bases and V 5 bases, and 8 bases lay outside the gene matches. Germline values: CDR1 SEHNR, CDR2 FQNEAQ (reference sequence). The CDR3: CASSNSTGSQPQHF. The CDR3 DNA is TGTGCCAGCAGCAACTCGACAGGGTCACAGCCCCAGCATTTT.

The chain carries TRBV5-5 and TRBJ1-6; TRBD1 matches at 9 bases. V lost 1 base to trimming and J lost 6 bases; unmatched junction nucleotides: 8. The CDR3 is 17 amino acids. Per the germline V gene, CDR1 is SGHKS and CDR2 is YYEKEE (reference sequence). The CDR3 DNA reads TGTGCCAGCAGCTTGTTTCCCGGGACAGGGTTTAATTCACCCCTCCACTTT. Translated: CASSLFPGTGFNSPLHF.

The rearrangement joins TRBV7-8 to TRBJ1-2; TRBD1 matches at 8 bases. The CDR3 contains 16 residues. Germline V gene lookup returns CDR1 SGHVS and CDR2 FQNEAQ. V was pared by 3 bases and J by 7 bases, with 13 bases of the junction left unmatched. In DNA, the CDR3 is TGTGCCAGCAGCTTCTCCCGGGACAGGCGCCCGGCTGGCTACACCTTC. It yields the protein CASSFSRDRRPAGYTF.

The rearrangement links TRBV7-8 to TRBJ2-7; 14 positions match TRBD2. The CDR3 runs to 18 residues. After removal of 5 bases from V and 2 bases from J, the junction contained 11 bases not matched to a gene. Germline V gene data show CDR1 as SGHVS and CDR2 as FQNEAQ. DNA of the CDR3: TGTGCCAGCAGCCCTGGACTAGCGGGAGGCGTATTTACCTACGAGCAGTACTTC. Encoded protein: CASSPGLAGGVFTYEQYF.

Remarks on this clone: Additional DNA sequences in this sample encode the identical CDR3. The chain is built from TRBV5-1 and TRBJ2-3, with TRBD1 identical over 7 bases. The germline V gene encodes CDR1 SGHRS and CDR2 YFSETQ. V dropped 2 bases and J dropped 2; count of bases not matched to a gene: 2. The CDR3 has 14 residues. The CDR3 protein is CASSFGQVTDTQYF. DNA for the CDR3: TGCGCCAGCAGCTTCGGACAGGTCACAGATACGCAGTATTTT.

The chain recombines TRBV25-1 with TRBJ2-5; maybe TRBD1 (7 bases). The V gene's germline CDR1 is MGHDK and CDR2 SYGVNS. The V and J ends lost 6 bases and 5 bases respectively, with 10 bases between them. The length of the CDR3 is 12 residues. Here the CDR3 reads CASSPGGETQYF. The CDR3 bases are TGTGCCAGCAGCCCAGGGGGGGAGACCCAGTACTTC.

The CDR3 region is CASSPADRGADTQYF. In DNA form, the CDR3 reads TGTGCCAGCAGCCCGGCGGACAGGGGTGCAGATACGCAGTATTTT. V gene TRBV7-6 combines with J gene TRBJ2-3; the match to TRBD1 covers 9 bases. The trim removed 5 bases at V and 4 bases at J, leaving 7 bases unmatched. The germline V gene encodes CDR1 SGHVS and CDR2 FNYEAQ. CDR3 length: 15 amino acids.